Listed below are T cell receptor beta chains from one sample, sequenced in a study of chemoradiotherapy in HPV16-positive cancers. The protocol was immunoSEQ multiplex PCR, while the TCRdb copy is restricted to in-frame clones and leaves out a portion. The sample includes 50,000 to 55,000 clones, about nine tenths seen only once; the top ten take more than 3%. Sequencing was performed on blood, taken from a patient who underwent chemoradiotherapy. All receptors come from a human donor with HPV-associated anogenital cancer. Both conserved end residues are part of each CDR3. Fields, in order: J gene, D gene, clone size, V gene, CDR3 protein, CDR3 DNA. A D gene is named only where the DNA matches it firmly. The listing skips clone size in some rows; elsewhere it reads once, few, many or a size class.

>TRBJ2-3|.|.|TRBV14
CASSQPEHTDTQYF
TGTGCCAGCAGCCAGCCGGAGCACACAGATACGCAGTATTTT
>TRBJ1-1|TRBD1|.|TRBV6-1
CASSLQGRVTEAFF
TGTGCCAGCAGCCTACAGGGGCGGGTGACTGAAGCTTTCTTT
>TRBJ1-3|.|.|TRBV2
CASTTRVSGNTIYF
TGTGCCAGCACTACACGGGTCTCTGGAAACACCATATATTTT
>TRBJ1-5|.|.|TRBV6-5
CASSYYNQPQHF
TGTGCCAGCAGTTACTACAATCAGCCCCAGCATTTT
>TRBJ2-7|.|.|TRBV30
CAWSVGSSPEQYF
TGTGCCTGGAGTGTAGGGAGTTCCCCCGAGCAGTACTTC
>TRBJ1-4|TRBD1|.|TRBV7-7
CASSLGAGQGDEKLFF
TGTGCCAGCAGCTTAGGCGCGGGTCAGGGGGATGAAAAACTGTTTTTT
>TRBJ1-4|.|.|TRBV6-1
CASGGSTLPGEKLFF
TGTGCCAGCGGGGGATCGACCCTCCCGGGTGAAAAACTGTTTTTT
>TRBJ2-5|.|few|TRBV5-1
CASTQFPGETQYF
TGCGCCAGCACACAGTTTCCTGGGGAGACCCAGTACTTC
>TRBJ2-5|.|.|TRBV5-1
CASSLEETQYF
TGCGCCAGCAGCTTGGAAGAGACCCAGTACTTC
>TRBJ1-5|.|.|TRBV5-5
CASSLPGGNQPQHF
TGTGCCAGCAGCTTGCCGGGGGGCAATCAGCCCCAGCATTTT
>TRBJ2-2|.|.|TRBV4-3
CASSQAGGPTGELFF
TGCGCCAGCAGCCAAGCCGGGGGCCCCACCGGGGAGCTGTTTTTT
>TRBJ2-1|.|.|TRBV6-6
CASSYSGEEQFF
TGTGCCAGCAGTTACTCTGGGGAGGAGCAGTTCTTC
>TRBJ2-1|TRBD2|.|TRBV10-3
CAISEAGGSGSYNEQFF
TGTGCCATCAGTGAGGCCGGGGGGTCTGGCTCCTACAATGAGCAGTTCTTC
>TRBJ1-6|.|.|TRBV21-1
CASSKQQVINSPLHF
TGTGCCAGCAGCAAACAACAGGTCATTAATTCACCCCTCCACTTT
>TRBJ2-7|TRBD2|.|TRBV6-8
CAYKWLAGEQYF
TGTGCCTATAAGTGGCTAGCGGGGGAGCAGTACTTC
>TRBJ2-7|.|once|TRBV30
CAWSYFRATYEQYF
TGTGCCTGGAGTTATTTCAGGGCCACCTACGAGCAGTACTTC
>TRBJ1-1|TRBD1|.|TRBV2
CASSWTGWNTEAFF
TGTGCCAGCAGTTGGACAGGGTGGAACACTGAAGCTTTCTTT
>TRBJ1-1|.|few|TRBV5-1
CASSQDSSAEAFF
TGCGCCAGCAGCCAGGACAGTTCCGCTGAAGCTTTCTTT
>TRBJ2-1|TRBD2|.|TRBV11-2
CASSTTSGSVGQFF
TGTGCCAGCAGCACGACTAGCGGGTCTGTCGGGCAGTTCTTC
>TRBJ1-2|TRBD1|.|TRBV7-8
CASSLEGTVNYGYTF
TGTGCCAGCAGCTTAGAGGGGACAGTTAACTATGGCTACACCTTC
>TRBJ2-7|.|.|TRBV19
CASSPLQGTTGEQYF
TGTGCCAGTAGCCCACTACAGGGGACTACGGGGGAGCAGTACTTC
>TRBJ2-1|.|.|TRBV18
CASSPRSVDEQFF
TGTGCCAGCTCACCACGTAGCGTGGATGAGCAGTTCTTC
>TRBJ1-1|.|.|TRBV7-2
CASSLTMNTEAFF
TGTGCCAGCAGCTTAACCATGAACACTGAAGCTTTCTTT
>TRBJ2-4|TRBD2|.|TRBV19
CASSVLSGGNIQYF
TGTGCCAGTAGTGTCCTAAGCGGGGGAAACATTCAGTACTTC
>TRBJ2-2|TRBD2|once|TRBV5-1
CASSPIAGDYTGELFF
TGCGCCAGCAGCCCGATAGCGGGAGACTACACCGGGGAGCTGTTTTTT
>TRBJ1-5|.|.|TRBV10-2
CASTGGAEQPQHF
TGCGCCAGCACCGGGGGGGCGGAACAGCCCCAGCATTTT
>TRBJ2-3|.|few|TRBV27
CASSLRATSTDTQYF
TGTGCCAGCAGTCTCAGGGCAACTAGCACAGATACGCAGTATTTT
>TRBJ2-2|.|.|TRBV7-2
CASSLVRGSTGELFF
TGTGCCAGCAGCTTAGTCAGGGGATCCACCGGGGAGCTGTTTTTT
>TRBJ2-5|.|.|TRBV5-4
CASSLARLKETQYF
TGTGCCAGCAGCTTGGCGCGGCTAAAAGAGACCCAGTACTTC
>TRBJ2-7|.|.|TRBV5-5
CASSSHGTRGSLGYF
TGTGCCAGCAGCAGCCACGGGACAAGGGGTTCCTTAGGGTACTTC
>TRBJ2-2|.|.|TRBV6-1
CASSESGPQNTGELFF
TGTGCCAGCAGTGAATCAGGGCCCCAGAACACCGGGGAGCTGTTTTTT
>TRBJ1-1|TRBD1|once|TRBV29-1
CSVERGQAEAFF
TGCAGCGTTGAACGGGGACAGGCTGAAGCTTTCTTT